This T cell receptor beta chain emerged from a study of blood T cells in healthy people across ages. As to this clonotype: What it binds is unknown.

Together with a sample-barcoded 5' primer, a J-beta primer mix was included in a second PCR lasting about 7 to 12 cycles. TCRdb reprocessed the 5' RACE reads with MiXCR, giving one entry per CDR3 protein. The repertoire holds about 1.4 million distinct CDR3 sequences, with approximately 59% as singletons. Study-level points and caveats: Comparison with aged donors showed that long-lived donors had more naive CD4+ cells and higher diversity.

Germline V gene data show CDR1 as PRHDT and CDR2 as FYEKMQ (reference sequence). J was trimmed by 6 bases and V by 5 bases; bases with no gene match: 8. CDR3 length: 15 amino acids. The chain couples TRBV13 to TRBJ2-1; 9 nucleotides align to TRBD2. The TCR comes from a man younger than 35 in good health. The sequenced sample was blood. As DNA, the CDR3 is TGTGCCAGCAGCCCCCGGCGGGAGGGTCTCAATGAGCAGTTCTTC. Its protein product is CASSPRREGLNEQFF.